Shown below are 15 T cell receptor beta chains from a single sample sequenced in a study of chemoradiotherapy in HPV16-positive cancers. TCRdb's table, derived via immunoSEQ multiplex PCR, lists solely in-frame clones and lacks some. The table lists about 68,000 clones, roughly 90% of them singletons. Material: blood, obtained from a patient who underwent chemoradiotherapy. These receptor sequences come from a human donor with HPV-associated anogenital cancer.

The chain is built from TRBV4-1 and TRBJ2-5; tentative D call: TRBD1 (5 bases). The germline V gene has CDR1 MGHRA and CDR2 YSYEKL. This CDR3 has 16 residues. V was pared by 3 bases and J by 1 base, with 15 bases between. The CDR3 here is CASSHSPTASQETQYF. The CDR3 bases are TGCGCCAGCAGCCACTCGCCGACAGCCTCCCAAGAGACCCAGTACTTC.

This clone was seen a single time. The chain couples TRBV10-3 to TRBJ1-5; D is perhaps TRBD1 (6 bases). CDR1 and CDR2 from the germline V gene are ENHRY and SYGVKD. The CDR3 covers 13 residues. Between the trimmed V and J ends, which lost 6 bases and 5 bases, there was a span of 11 bases. CDR3: CAIRPGGDQPQHF. As DNA, the CDR3 is TGTGCCATCAGACCCGGGGGCGATCAGCCCCAGCATTTT.

The chain links TRBV2 to TRBJ1-4; the match to TRBD1 covers 9 bases. CDR1 is SNHLY and CDR2 is FYNNEI in the germline V gene. Unmatched junction bases numbered 0, after V lost 4 bases and J lost 0 bases. This CDR3 region has 15 residues. This chain's CDR3 is CASSGQGATNEKLFF. As DNA, the CDR3 is TGTGCCAGCAGTGGACAGGGGGCAACTAATGAAAAACTGTTTTTT. The full variable domain, its missing parts supplied by reference TRBV2 and TRBJ1-4, is EPEVTQTPSHQVTQMGQEVILRCVPISNHLYFYWYRQILGQKVEFLVSFYNNEISEKSEIFDDQFSVERPDGSNFTLKIRSTKLEDSAMYFCASSGQGATNEKLFFGSGTQLSVL.

The V gene is TRBV18, the J gene TRBJ1-2; unclear D gene. Trimming stripped 4 bases from V and 8 bases from J, with 14 bases between. CDR3 length equals 13 residues. Germline V lookup: CDR1 KGHSH, CDR2 LQKENI. The CDR3 loop is CASSLDGLRGYTF. The CDR3 nucleotides read TGTGCCAGCTCACTAGACGGCCTCAGGGGCTACACCTTC.

CDR3 loop: CASNLGSGSTGELFF. The CDR3 DNA is TGTGCCAGCAATCTAGGGTCAGGGTCCACCGGGGAGCTGTTTTTT. The chain is built from TRBV6-6 and TRBJ2-2; a possible D gene is TRBD1 (5 bases). With 7 bases removed from V and 4 bases from J, the gap between germline ends came to 16 bases. CDR1 is MNHNY, CDR2 SVGAGI, per germline (reference sequence). This CDR3 has 15 amino acids.

V and J are TRBV28 and TRBJ2-3; 10 bases are shared with TRBD2. V was clipped by 4 bases and J by 2 bases; unmatched bases: 12. Germline loops: CDR1 MDHEN, CDR2 SYDVKM. This CDR3 spans 18 amino acids. CDR3 DNA: TGTGCCAGCAGTTCATCCTACAGTCTAGCGGGAGACACAGATACGCAGTATTTT. It yields the protein CASSSSYSLAGDTDTQYF.

V is TRBV9 and J is TRBJ2-2; 8 nucleotides match TRBD1. The CDR3 loop spans 16 amino acids. J gave up 0 bases and V 2 bases, and 3 bases lay outside the gene matches. In germline, CDR1 is SGDLS, CDR2 YYNGEE. CDR3 coding DNA: TGTGCCAGCAGCGTGCAGGGGGCGCCGAACACCGGGGAGCTGTTTTTT. It translates to CASSVQGAPNTGELFF.

The chain employs TRBV7-6 and TRBJ2-7, with D unclear. The germline V gene encodes CDR1 SGHVS and CDR2 FNYEAQ. CDR3 length equals 15 residues. Trimming took 3 bases from V and 3 from J, leaving 15 bases between them. The CDR3 reads CASSFGPDGGYEQYF. The CDR3 region has the DNA TGTGCCAGCAGCTTCGGGCCGGACGGCGGCTACGAGCAGTACTTC. Supplemented by reference TRBV7-6 and TRBJ2-7, the full variable domain reads GAGVSQSPRYKVTKRGQDVALRCDPISGHVSLYWYRQALGQGPEFLTYFNYEAQQDKSGLPNDRFSAERPEGSISTLTIQRTEQRDSAMYRCASSFGPDGGYEQYFGPGTRLTVT.

This chain uses TRBV6-5 with TRBJ2-1; 11 nucleotides match TRBD1. The CDR3 length is 15 residues. After removal of 6 bases from V and 7 bases from J, the junction contained 8 bases not matched to a gene. The germline CDR1 and CDR2 sequences are MNHEY and SVGAGI. Here the CDR3 reads CASRKGQGARNEQFF. In DNA form, the CDR3 reads TGTGCCAGCAGGAAAGGACAGGGGGCGAGGAATGAGCAGTTCTTC.

The chain uses TRBV5-1 and TRBJ2-7; 8 bases agree with TRBD2. After removal of 1 base from V and 3 bases from J, the junction contained 9 bases not matched to a gene. The CDR3 extends over 16 amino acids. Germline V gene sequence: CDR1 SGHRS, CDR2 YFSETQ. CDR3 sequence: CASSLLSGSKIYEQYF. The CDR3 DNA sequence: TGCGCCAGCAGCTTGCTCAGCGGGAGTAAAATCTACGAGCAGTACTTC.

The chain employs TRBV14 and TRBJ1-2; D might be TRBD1 (6 bases). V was clipped by 0 bases and J by 6 bases, with 14 bases between them. CDR1 is SGHDN and CDR2 is FVKESK in the germline V gene. The CDR3 length is 15 residues. CDR3 sequence (DNA): TGTGCCAGCAGCCAAGATCGTAGACAGGCGCATGGCTACACCTTC. It specifies CASSQDRRQAHGYTF. Combining the CDR3 with reference TRBV14 and TRBJ1-2 gives the whole variable domain EAGVTQFPSHSVIEKGQTVTLRCDPISGHDNLYWYRRVMGKEIKFLLHFVKESKQDESGMPNNRFLAERTGGTYSTLKVQPAELEDSGVYFCASSQDRRQAHGYTFGSGTRLTVV.

The gene calls are TRBV27 and TRBJ2-1; no definite D call. In germline, CDR1 is MNHEY, CDR2 SMNVEV (reference sequence). The V gene lost 2 bases and the J gene lost 1 base, with 6 bases spanning the gap. There are 14 residues in the CDR3. CDR3 nucleotide sequence: TGTGCCAGCAGTTTAGGGTTTTCCTACAATGAGCAGTTCTTC. Residues: CASSLGFSYNEQFF.

The chain has TRBV28 and TRBJ1-2; 7 nucleotides match TRBD1. V gave up 9 bases and J gave up 8 bases; unmatched junction bases: 15. The CDR3 loop spans 14 amino acids. CDR1 and CDR2 (germline): MDHEN, SYDVKM. CDR3 sequence: CASGEGGASEGYTF. The CDR3 bases are TGTGCCAGTGGAGAAGGGGGCGCAAGTGAAGGCTACACCTTC.

The genes are TRBV6-1 and TRBJ1-1; D is uncertain. Trimming stripped 7 bases from V and 4 bases from J, with 16 bases between. This CDR3 region has 14 residues. Germline-derived CDR1 and CDR2 are MNHNS and SASEGT. CDR3: CASTVDLYGTEAFF. The CDR3 coding sequence is TGTGCCAGCACGGTCGACCTTTACGGCACTGAAGCTTTCTTT.

The chain employs TRBV7-2 and TRBJ1-1, with 10 positions matching TRBD1. The CDR3 spans 15 residues. Per the germline V gene, CDR1 is SGHTA and CDR2 is FQGNSA. With 3 bases clipped from V and 1 base from J, the junction kept 2 bases outside the gene matches. The CDR3 DNA sequence: TGTGCCAGCAGCTTGAGGGACAGGGGGAACACTGAAGCTTTCTTT. Translated, it gives CASSLRDRGNTEAFF.